Sequencing of this T cell receptor (beta chain) was carried out in a study of brain T cells in children with intractable seizures. Study results and caveats: Clones missing pre-surgery may reflect undersampling of that blood sample.

Repertoires were generated with immunoSEQ multiplex PCR, while TCRdb's copy carries only in-frame clones and drops some. In the table there are fewer than 85,000 clones, 93% of which are singletons. Concerning this clone itself: What it binds is unknown.

CDR1 and CDR2 from the germline V gene are MGHRA and YSYEKL. This CDR3 has 14 amino acids. Trimming took off 3 bases at V and 4 bases at J, with 12 bases between the two ends. This clonotype was sampled from a boy in the first two years of life with tuberous sclerosis and intractable seizures. Sequenced material: peripheral blood, taken at surgery. The chain couples TRBV4-1 to TRBJ1-2; TRBD1 is a possible D gene (6 bases). The CDR3 DNA reads as TGCGCCAGCAGCCAGGAGACAGGATCCTATGGCTACACCTTC. Translation: CASSQETGSYGYTF.